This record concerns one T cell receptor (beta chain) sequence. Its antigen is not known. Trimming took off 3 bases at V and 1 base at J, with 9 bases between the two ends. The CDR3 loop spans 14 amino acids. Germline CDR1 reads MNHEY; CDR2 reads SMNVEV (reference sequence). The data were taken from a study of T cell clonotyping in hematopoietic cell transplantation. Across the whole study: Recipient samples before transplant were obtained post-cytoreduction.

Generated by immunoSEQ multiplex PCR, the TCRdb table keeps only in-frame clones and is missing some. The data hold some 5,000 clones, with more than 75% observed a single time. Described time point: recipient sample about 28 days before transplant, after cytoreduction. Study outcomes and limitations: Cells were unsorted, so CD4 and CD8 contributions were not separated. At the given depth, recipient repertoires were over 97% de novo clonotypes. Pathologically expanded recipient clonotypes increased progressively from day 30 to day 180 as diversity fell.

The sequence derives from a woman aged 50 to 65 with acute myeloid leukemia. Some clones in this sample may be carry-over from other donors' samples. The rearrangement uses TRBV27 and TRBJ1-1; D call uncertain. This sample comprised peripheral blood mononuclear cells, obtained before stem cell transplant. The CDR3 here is CASSLNGRNTEAFF. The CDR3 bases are TGTGCCAGCAGTTTGAACGGCCGGAACACTGAAGCTTTCTTT.